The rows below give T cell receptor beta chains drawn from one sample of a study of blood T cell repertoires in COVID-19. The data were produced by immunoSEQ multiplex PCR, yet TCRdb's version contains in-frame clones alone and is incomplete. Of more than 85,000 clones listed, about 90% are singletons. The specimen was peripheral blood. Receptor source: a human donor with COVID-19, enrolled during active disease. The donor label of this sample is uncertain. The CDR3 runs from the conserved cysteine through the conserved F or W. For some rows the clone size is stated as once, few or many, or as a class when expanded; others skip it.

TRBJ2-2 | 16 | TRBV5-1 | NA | CASSSGVTGSAGELFF
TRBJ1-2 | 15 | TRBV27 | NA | CASSSLGSGWGGYTF
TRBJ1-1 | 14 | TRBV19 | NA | CASSIRQDGAEAFF
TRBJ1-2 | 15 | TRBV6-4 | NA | CASSYAVGGRYGYTF
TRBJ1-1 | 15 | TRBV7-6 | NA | CASSLMIGGEGEAFF
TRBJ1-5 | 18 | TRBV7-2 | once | CASSLVDPGQGIGQPQHF
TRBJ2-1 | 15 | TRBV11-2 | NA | CASSLPSGSLNEQFF
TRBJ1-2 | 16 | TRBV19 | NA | CASSTRGGQGSYGYTF
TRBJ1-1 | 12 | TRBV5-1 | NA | CASGGGNTEAFF
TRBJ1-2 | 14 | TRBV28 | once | CASSYPAGRGGYTF
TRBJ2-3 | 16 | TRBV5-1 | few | CASSLSAGESTDTQYF
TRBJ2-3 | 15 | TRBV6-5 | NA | CASSYSPTSTDTQYF
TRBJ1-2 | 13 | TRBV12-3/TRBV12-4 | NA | CASSFSSNYGYTF
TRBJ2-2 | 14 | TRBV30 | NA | CAWSVQQGAGELFF
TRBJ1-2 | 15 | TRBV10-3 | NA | CAISSGTGQFYGYTF
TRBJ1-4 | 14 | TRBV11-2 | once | CASSLARGGEKLFF
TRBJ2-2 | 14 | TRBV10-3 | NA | CAINSGLNTGELFF
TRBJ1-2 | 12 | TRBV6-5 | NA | CASSPQGGGYTF
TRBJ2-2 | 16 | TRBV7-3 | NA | CASSSETVSNTGELFF
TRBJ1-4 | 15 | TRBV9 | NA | CASSPQEGHNEKLFF
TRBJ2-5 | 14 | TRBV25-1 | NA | CASSGAGSQWTQYF
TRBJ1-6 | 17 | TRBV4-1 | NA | CASSQVDMGLINSPLHF
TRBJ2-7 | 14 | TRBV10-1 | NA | CASSSGTGGAGQYF
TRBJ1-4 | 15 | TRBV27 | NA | CASSMTVATNEKLFF
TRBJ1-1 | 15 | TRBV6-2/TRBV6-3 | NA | CASSYRSGLSNEAFF
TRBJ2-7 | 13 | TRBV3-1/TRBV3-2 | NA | CASSPPGGYEQYF
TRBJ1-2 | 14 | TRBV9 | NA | CASSPITGAYGYTF
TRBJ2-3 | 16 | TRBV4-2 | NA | CASSQALSGGADTQYF
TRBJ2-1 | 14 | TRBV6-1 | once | CASSEARLDNEQFF
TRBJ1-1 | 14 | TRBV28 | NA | CASSLRLMNTEAFF
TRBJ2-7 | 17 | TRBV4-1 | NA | CASSQAAPVIRPTEQYF
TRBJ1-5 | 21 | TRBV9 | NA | CASSAEHPDRGRPYSNQPQHF
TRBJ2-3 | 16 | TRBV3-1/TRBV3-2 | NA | CASSLEVGLRTDTQYF
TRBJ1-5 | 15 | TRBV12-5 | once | CASGSSDRGNQPQHF
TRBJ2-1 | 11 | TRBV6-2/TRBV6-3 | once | CASSPPGEQFF
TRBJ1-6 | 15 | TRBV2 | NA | CASTESGDYNSPLHF
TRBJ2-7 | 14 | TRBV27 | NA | CASSFGGVPYEQYF
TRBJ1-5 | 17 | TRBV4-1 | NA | CASSQDRGGTFTQPQHF
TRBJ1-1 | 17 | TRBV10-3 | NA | CATHQSFGQYLNTEAFF
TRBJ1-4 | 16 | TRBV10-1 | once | CASRFSRDREDEKLFF
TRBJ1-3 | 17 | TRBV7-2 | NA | CASSLYTTGTGGNTIYF
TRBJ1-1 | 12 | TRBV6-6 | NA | CASAGPNTEAFF
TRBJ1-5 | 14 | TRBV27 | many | CASSLRQDNQPQHF
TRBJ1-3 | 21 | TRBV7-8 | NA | CASSLTGPMGQGDGSGNTIYF
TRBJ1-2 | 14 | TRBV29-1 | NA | CSAVRDRGGYGYTF
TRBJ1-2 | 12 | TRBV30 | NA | CAWTIFGNGYTF
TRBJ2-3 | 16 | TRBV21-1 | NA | CASSKVGTWSTDTQYF
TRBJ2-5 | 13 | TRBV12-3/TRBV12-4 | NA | CASSPGTRETQYF